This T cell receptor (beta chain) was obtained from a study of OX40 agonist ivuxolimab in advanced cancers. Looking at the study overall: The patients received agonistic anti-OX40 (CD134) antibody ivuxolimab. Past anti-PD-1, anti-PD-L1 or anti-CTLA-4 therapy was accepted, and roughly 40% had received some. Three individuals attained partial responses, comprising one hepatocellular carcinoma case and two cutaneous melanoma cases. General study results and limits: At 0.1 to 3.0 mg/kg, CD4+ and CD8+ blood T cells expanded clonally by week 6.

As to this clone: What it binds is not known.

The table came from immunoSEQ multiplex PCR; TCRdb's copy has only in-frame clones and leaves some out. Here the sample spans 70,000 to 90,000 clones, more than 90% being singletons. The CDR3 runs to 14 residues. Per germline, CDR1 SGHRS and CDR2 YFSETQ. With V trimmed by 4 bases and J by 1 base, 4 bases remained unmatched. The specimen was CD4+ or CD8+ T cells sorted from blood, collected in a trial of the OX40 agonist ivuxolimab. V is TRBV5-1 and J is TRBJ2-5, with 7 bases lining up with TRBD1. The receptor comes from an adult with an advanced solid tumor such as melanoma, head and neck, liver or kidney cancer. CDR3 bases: TGCGCCAGCAGCCAGGGACAGTTCCAAGAGACCCAGTACTTC. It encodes CASSQGQFQETQYF.